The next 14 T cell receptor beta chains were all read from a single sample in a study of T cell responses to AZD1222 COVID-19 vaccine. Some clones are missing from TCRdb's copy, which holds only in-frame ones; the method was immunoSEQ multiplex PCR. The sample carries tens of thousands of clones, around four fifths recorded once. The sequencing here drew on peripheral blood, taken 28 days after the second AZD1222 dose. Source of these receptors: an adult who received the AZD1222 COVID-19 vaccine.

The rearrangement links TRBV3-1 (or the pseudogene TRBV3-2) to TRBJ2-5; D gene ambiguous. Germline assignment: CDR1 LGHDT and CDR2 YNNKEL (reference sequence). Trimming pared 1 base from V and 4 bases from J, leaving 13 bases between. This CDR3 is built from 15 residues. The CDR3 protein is CASSQAGLPPETQYF. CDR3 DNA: TGTGCCAGCAGCCAAGCTGGGCTACCTCCAGAGACCCAGTACTTC.

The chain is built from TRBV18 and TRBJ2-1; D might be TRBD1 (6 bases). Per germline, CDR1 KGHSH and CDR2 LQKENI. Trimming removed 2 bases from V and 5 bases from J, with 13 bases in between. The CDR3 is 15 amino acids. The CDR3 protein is CASSPARGTHNEQFF. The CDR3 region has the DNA TGTGCCAGCTCACCAGCTAGGGGGACCCACAATGAGCAGTTCTTC.

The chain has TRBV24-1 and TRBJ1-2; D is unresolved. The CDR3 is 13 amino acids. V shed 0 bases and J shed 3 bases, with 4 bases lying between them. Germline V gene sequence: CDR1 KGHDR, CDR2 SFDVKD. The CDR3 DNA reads TGTGCCACCAGTGATTTGTTTGACTATGGCTACACCTTC. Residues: CATSDLFDYGYTF.

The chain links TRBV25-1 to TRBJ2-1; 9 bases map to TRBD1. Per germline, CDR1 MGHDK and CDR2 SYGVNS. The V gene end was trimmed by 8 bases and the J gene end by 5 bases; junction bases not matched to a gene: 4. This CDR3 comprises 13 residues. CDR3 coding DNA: TGTGCCAGCGGGGACAGGGTCCACAATGAGCAGTTCTTC. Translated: CASGDRVHNEQFF.

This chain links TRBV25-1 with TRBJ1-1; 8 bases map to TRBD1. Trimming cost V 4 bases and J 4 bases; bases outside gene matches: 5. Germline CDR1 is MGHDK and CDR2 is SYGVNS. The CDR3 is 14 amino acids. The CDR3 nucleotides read TGTGCCAGCAGTGGACAGGGGAAAAGCACTGAAGCTTTCTTT. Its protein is CASSGQGKSTEAFF.

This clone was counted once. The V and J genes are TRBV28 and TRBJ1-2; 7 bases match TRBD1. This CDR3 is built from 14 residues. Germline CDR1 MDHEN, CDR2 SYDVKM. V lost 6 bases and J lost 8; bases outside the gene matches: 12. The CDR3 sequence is CASRPGQLVWGYTF. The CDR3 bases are TGTGCCAGCAGACCGGGACAGCTTGTATGGGGCTACACCTTC.

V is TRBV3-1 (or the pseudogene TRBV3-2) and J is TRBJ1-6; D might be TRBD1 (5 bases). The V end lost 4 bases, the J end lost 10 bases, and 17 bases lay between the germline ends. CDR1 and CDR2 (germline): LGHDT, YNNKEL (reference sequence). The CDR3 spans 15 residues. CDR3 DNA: TGTGCCAGCAGCCCCGTGGCCCGTAGGGGATCACCCCTCCACTTT. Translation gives CASSPVARRGSPLHF.

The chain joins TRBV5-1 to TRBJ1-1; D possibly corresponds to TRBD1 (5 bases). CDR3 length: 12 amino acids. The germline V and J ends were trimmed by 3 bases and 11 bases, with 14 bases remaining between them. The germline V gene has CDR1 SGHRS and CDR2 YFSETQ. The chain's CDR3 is CASSSDREGAFF. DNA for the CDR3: TGCGCCAGCAGCTCCGACCGGGAGGGGGCTTTCTTT.

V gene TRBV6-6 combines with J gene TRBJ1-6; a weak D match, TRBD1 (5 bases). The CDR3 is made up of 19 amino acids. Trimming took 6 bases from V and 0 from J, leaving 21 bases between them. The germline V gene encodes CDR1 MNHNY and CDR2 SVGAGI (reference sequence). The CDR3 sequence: CASSSRKGGASSYNSPLHF. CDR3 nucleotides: TGTGCCAGCAGCTCCAGGAAAGGAGGGGCAAGCTCCTATAATTCACCCCTCCACTTT.

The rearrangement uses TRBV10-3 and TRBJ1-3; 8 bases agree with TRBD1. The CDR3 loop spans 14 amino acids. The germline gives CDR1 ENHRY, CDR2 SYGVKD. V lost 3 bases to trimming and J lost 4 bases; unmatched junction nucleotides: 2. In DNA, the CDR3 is TGTGCCATCAGTGACTGGGACAGGGGAAACACCATATATTTT. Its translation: CAISDWDRGNTIYF.

The CDR3 spells CASSLDAGGNEKLFF. The CDR3 DNA follows: TGTGCCAGCAGCTTAGATGCTGGGGGTAATGAAAAACTGTTTTTT. The chain couples TRBV7-2 to TRBJ1-4, with D possibly matching TRBD1 (5 bases). The germline V and J ends were trimmed by 1 base and 4 bases, with 10 bases remaining between them. From germline, CDR1 is SGHTA and CDR2 FQGNSA. This CDR3 spans 15 amino acids.

The CDR3, as DNA: TGTGCCAGCAGCCAAGACGGATCAGGTCAGCCCCAGCATTTT. Translated, it gives CASSQDGSGQPQHF. The rearrangement uses TRBV3-1 (or the pseudogene TRBV3-2) and TRBJ1-5; D ambiguous. The V gene's germline CDR1 is LGHDT and CDR2 YNNKEL (reference sequence). The ends were cut back, 0 bases at V and 6 bases at J, with 9 bases in the middle. This CDR3 is 14 amino acids long.

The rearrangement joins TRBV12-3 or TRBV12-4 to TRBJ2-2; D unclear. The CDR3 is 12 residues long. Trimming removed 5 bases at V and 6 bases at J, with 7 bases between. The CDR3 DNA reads TGTGCCAGCAGTCCCCCACCCGGGGAGCTGTTTTTT. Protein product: CASSPPPGELFF.

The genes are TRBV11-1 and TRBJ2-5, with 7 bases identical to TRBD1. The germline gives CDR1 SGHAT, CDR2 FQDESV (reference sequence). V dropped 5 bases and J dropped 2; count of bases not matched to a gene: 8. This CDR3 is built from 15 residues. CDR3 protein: CASSPWTGPQETQYF. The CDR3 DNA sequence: TGTGCCAGCAGCCCATGGACAGGTCCTCAAGAGACCCAGTACTTC.